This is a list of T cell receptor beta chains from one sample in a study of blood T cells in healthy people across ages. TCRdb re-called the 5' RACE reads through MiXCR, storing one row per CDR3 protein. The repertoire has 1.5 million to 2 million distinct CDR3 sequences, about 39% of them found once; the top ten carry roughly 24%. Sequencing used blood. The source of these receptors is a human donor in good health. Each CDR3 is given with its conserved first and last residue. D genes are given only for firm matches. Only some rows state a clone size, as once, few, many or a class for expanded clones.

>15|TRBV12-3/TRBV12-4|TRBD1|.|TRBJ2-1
TGTGCCAGCAGCGCCCACAGGGGGACCTACAATGAGCAGTTCTTC
CASSAHRGTYNEQFF
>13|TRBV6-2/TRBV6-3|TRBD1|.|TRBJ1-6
TGTGTCAGCAAGGACAGGGTTGGATCACCCCTCCACTTT
CVSKDRVGSPLHF
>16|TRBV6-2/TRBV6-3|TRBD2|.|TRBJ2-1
TGTGCCAGCAGTCACCCTAGCGGGGGAGTGAACAATGAGCAGTTCTTC
CASSHPSGGVNNEQFF
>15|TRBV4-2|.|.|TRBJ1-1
TGTGCCAGCAGCCAAGGGTGGACAAGTTACACTGAAGCTTTCTTT
CASSQGWTSYTEAFF
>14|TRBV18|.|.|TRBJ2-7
TGTGCCAGCTCAGCCGGGACGGCGACATACGAGCAGTACTTC
CASSAGTATYEQYF
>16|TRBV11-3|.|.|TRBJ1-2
TGTGCCAGCAGCTTAGATTATTCCCAGCGTCACTATGGCTACACCTTC
CASSLDYSQRHYGYTF
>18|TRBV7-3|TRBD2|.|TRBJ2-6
TGTGCCAGCAGCCCTGAAGCGGGGGCCTTCTCTGGGGCCAACGTCCTGACTTTC
CASSPEAGAFSGANVLTF
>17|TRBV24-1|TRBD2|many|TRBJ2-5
TGTGCCACCGCTTCCCTGGGCGGGGGGGTGCTCCAAGAGACCCAGTACTTC
CATASLGGGVLQETQYF
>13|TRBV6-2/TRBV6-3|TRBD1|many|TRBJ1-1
TGTGCCAGCAGAGACAGGGGGAACACTGAAGCTTTCTTT
CASRDRGNTEAFF
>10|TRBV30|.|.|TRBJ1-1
TGTTTAGGCTCGAACACTGAAGCTTTCTTT
CLGSNTEAFF
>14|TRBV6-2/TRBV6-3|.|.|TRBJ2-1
TGTGCCAGCAGCCAAACTTCTCTTTACAATGAGCAGTTCTTC
CASSQTSLYNEQFF
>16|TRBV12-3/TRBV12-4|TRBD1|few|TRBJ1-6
TGTGCCAGCAGTCAGGACAGGGCCTTTTATAATTCACCCCTCCACTTT
CASSQDRAFYNSPLHF
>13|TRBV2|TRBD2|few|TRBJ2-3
TGTGCCAGCACCGGGGGGAGCACAGATACGCAGTATTTT
CASTGGSTDTQYF
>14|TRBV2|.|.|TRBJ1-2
TGTGCCAGCAGTGAGCCCGGGGAGCGCTATGGCTACACCTTC
CASSEPGERYGYTF
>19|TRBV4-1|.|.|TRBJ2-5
TGCGCCAGCAGCCATGCGACTCCTTTTCAAGAGGGGCAACAAGAGACCCAGTACTTC
CASSHATPFQEGQQETQYF
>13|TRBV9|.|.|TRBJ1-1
TGTGCCAGCAGCCCCGAACTACGGGCTGAAGCTTTCTTT
CASSPELRAEAFF
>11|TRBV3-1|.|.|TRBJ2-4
TGTGCCAGCAGCCATGCGTCGCTCCAGTACTTC
CASSHASLQYF